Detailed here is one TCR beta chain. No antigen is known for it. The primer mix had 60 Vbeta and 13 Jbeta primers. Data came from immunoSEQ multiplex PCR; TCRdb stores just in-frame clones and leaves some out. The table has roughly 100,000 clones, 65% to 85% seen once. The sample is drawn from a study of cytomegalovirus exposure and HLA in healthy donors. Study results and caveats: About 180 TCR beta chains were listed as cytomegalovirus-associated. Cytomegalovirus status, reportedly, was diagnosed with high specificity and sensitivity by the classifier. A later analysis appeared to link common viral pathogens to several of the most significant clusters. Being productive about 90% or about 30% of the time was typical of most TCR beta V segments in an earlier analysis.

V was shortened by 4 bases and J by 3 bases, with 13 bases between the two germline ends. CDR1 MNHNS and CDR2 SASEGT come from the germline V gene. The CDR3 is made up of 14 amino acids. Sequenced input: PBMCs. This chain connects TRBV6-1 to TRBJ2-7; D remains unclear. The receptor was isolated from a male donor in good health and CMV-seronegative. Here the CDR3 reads CASSGPIGGYEQYF. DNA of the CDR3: TGTGCCAGCAGTGGGCCGATCGGCGGCTACGAGCAGTACTTC.